Below, one TCR beta chain is given with its context. The antigen remains undetermined. The sample comes from a study of T cells in Graves' hyperthyroidism and ophthalmopathy. Study-wide context: Prior to any treatment, at the point of initial diagnosis, peripheral blood was collected.

There were TCR beta CDR3 regions amplified from RNA transcripts. Using the HTBI primer set, a first-round RT-PCR was run on the TCR CDR3. TCRdb fed the multiplex PCR reads into MiXCR, producing one record per CDR3 protein. The sample holds about 410,000 distinct CDR3 sequences, 14% to 15% seen once. V lost 4 bases and J lost 6, with 18 bases in between. CDR1 MGHRA and CDR2 YSYEKL come from the germline V gene. The length of the CDR3 is 15 residues. Each diagnosis drew on symptoms, thyroxine, TRAb, thyroid ultrasound and orbital computed tomography findings. Study-wide points: Using 13 V-J features, a model discriminated ophthalmopathy from stable hyperthyroidism. Among clonotypes expanded in thyroid above 0.001, most were also found in blood.

Sequencing input: blood. The rearrangement joins TRBV4-1 to TRBJ2-5, with a possible D match to TRBD2 (6 bases). This receptor was taken from a man between 18 and 29 years old with Graves' ophthalmopathy. CDR3 sequence: CASSPTTRLEQTQYF. In DNA, the CDR3 is TGCGCCAGCAGCCCAACTACTCGACTAGAGCAGACCCAGTACTTC.